Reported below is one T cell receptor beta chain. The record originates from a study of blood T cell repertoires in COVID-19. Study overall: T cells, B-cell-depleted T cells, or PBMCs provided the cDNA or gDNA that served as material.

Germline trimming cut 6 bases from V and 8 bases from J; bases unmatched to any gene: 8. The V gene's germline CDR1 is MDHEN and CDR2 SYDVKM. The CDR3 consists of 14 residues. The protocol was immunoSEQ multiplex PCR, while the TCRdb copy is restricted to in-frame clones and leaves out a portion. The sample carries 200,000 to 250,000 clones, about 91% recorded once. The clonotype comes from a man aged 30 to 45 with acute or convalescent COVID-19. The sequenced material came from peripheral blood. The chain joins TRBV28 to TRBJ2-3; TRBD2 matches at 10 bases. The CDR3 DNA follows: TGTGCCAGCAGACCGGGACTAGCGAAGGTTACGCAGTATTTT. Protein: CASRPGLAKVTQYF.